This entry is about one T cell receptor (beta chain). This clone came up a few times. Its antigen has not been determined. No base quality information exists; no much larger clone differs at one position. The V end loses 6 bases and the J end loses 7 bases, and a stretch of 15 bases separates them. The CDR3 runs 13 residues from the cysteine to the phenylalanine. The sequence is cut down to CDR3 DNA, 39 bases in frame from base 1. The CDR3 regions of human TCRbeta chains were analyzed by immunosequencing. The original pipeline was this. TCRs in the repertoires were compared against a reference library of SARS-CoV-2-specific TCRs that had been generated with the MIRA antigen-specificity platform. Breadth was defined as the fraction of unique TCRs that were SARS-CoV-2-associated. Depth was defined as the fraction of total T cells that were SARS-CoV-2-associated. Using the MIRA data, each spike-specific TCR was mapped to the spike region that the TCR reacts to and placed in a CD4 or CD8 class. Log10-transformed breadth and depth values were compared by one-way ANOVA with Sidak's multiple comparisons tests. TCRdb mirrors the immuneACCESS table, restricted to in-frame sequences. Some clones are absent from its copies; in checked studies, under half trace to an unresolved V gene, and the reason for the others is unknown. V and J calls and clone size are given by that table; D and trimming were obtained from the DNA. For this sample there are 30,000 to 35,000 clones; around 78% appear just once. Of the sample, about 4% falls within the top ten clones.

This entry is derived from a study of T cell responses to AZD1222 COVID-19 vaccine (TCRdb year 2021). Looking at the study overall: A total of about 240 trial participants underwent TCR sequencing, of whom around 200 received two doses of AZD1222 and 26 received two doses of the MenACWY control vaccine. Trial participants were enrolled by age into 18-55, 56-69 and 70-plus year subgroups, with 148, 28 and 57 TCR-sequenced participants respectively.

Paper-wide results and their limitations: Conclusions about previously exposed vaccinees are limited, since just five to seven AZD1222 recipients were seropositive for SARS-CoV-2 at baseline. The 56-69-year group was small, and its depth increase did not reach significance, likely because of low power. The whole spike protein was spanned by vaccine-associated CD4 TCRs, and dominant responses were seen in regions 160-218 and 743-854. Nearly half of unique spike-specific TCRs reportedly recognized epitopes outside regions mutated in the B.1.351 and B.1.1.7 variants. Spike-specific TCR breadth and depth rose significantly after two AZD1222 doses compared with day 0 and with MenACWY recipients. Because no day 14 peak-response samples were available, the repertoires could be characterized only after the peak T cell response. Most participants were white British and females outnumbered males, and the authors suggested that clonal diversity may have been underestimated.

Sample time point, as interpreted from the label and publication: about 28 days (+/-7) after the second vaccine dose. Because spike-specific TCR depth and breadth did not differ between the two schedules, AZD1222 recipients who got a second dose at roughly 4 weeks were pooled with those who got a second dose at roughly 12 weeks. Vaccinee samples were obtained from the UK trials COV001 and COV002, which included a single-blind randomized controlled phase 2/3 trial of AZD1222 (ChAdOx1 nCoV-19) in healthy adults. For TCRbeta chain sequencing, PBMC samples were collected from trial participants at day 0 and at day 28 after the second dose.

The sequence derives from an adult who received the AZD1222 COVID-19 vaccine. The sequenced sample was peripheral blood, obtained 28 days after the second AZD1222 dose. In this chain, TRBV12-3 or TRBV12-4 is recombined with TRBJ2-5; the D gene is unclear. CDR3 reads: CASSPATLGTQYF. In nucleotide form, the sequence is TGTGCCAGCAGCCCAGCGACGTTGGGGACCCAGTACTTC.